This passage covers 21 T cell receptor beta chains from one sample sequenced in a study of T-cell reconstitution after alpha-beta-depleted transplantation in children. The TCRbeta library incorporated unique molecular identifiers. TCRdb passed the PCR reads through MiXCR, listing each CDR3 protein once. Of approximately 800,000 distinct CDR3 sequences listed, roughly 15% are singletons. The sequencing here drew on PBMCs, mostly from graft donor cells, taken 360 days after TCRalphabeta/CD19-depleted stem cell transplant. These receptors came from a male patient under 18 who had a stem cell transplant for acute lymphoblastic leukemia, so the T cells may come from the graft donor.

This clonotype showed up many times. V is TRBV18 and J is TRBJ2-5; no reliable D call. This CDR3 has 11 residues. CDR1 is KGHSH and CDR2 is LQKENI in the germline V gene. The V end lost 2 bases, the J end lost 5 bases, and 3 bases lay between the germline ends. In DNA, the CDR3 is TGTGCCAGCTCACCAGATGAGACCCAGTACTTC. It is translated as CASSPDETQYF.

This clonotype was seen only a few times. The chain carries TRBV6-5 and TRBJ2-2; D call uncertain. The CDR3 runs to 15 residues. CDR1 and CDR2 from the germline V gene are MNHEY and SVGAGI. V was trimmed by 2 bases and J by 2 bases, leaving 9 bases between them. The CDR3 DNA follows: TGTGCCAGCAGTTACATCACAAGAAACACCGGGGAGCTGTTTTTT. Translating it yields CASSYITRNTGELFF.

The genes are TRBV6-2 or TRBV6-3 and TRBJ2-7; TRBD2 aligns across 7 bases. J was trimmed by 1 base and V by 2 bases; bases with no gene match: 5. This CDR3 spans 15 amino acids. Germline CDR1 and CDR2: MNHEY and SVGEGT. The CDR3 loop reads CASSYEGGHSYEQYF. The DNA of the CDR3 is TGTGCCAGCAGTTACGAGGGAGGGCATTCCTACGAGCAGTACTTC.

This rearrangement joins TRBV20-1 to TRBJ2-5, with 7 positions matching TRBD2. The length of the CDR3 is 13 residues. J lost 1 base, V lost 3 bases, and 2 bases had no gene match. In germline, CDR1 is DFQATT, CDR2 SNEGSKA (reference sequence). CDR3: CSARGGLQETQYF. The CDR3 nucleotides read TGCAGTGCTAGGGGAGGGCTCCAAGAGACCCAGTACTTC.

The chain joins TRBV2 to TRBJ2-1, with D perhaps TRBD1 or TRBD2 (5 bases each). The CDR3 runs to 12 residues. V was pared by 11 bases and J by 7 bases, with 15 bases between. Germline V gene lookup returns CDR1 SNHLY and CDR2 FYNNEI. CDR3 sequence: CARGTLGNEQFF. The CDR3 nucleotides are TGTGCCCGTGGGACCTTAGGGAATGAGCAGTTCTTC. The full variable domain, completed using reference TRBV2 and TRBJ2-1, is EPEVTQTPSHQVTQMGQEVILRCVPISNHLYFYWYRQILGQKVEFLVSFYNNEISEKSEIFDDQFSVERPDGSNFTLKIRSTKLEDSAMYFCARGTLGNEQFFGPGTRLTVL.

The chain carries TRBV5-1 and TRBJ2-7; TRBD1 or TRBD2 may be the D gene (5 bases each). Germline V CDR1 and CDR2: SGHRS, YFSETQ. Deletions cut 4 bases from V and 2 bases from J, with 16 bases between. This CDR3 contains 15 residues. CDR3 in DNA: TGCGCCAGCAGCCCTCTCGGGGAGACAGCCTACGAGCAGTACTTC. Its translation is CASSPLGETAYEQYF.

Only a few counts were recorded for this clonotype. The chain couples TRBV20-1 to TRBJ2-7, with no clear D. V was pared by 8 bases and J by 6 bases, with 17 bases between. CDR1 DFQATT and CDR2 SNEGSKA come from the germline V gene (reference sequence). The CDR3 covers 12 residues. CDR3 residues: CSSFLNRGEQYF. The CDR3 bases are TGCAGTTCCTTCCTCAATAGAGGCGAGCAGTACTTC.

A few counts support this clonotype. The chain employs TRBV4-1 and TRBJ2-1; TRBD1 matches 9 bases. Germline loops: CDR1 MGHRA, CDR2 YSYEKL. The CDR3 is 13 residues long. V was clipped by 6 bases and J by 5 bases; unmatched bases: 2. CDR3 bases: TGCGCCAGCAGGGGACAGGGACACAATGAGCAGTTCTTC. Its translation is CASRGQGHNEQFF.

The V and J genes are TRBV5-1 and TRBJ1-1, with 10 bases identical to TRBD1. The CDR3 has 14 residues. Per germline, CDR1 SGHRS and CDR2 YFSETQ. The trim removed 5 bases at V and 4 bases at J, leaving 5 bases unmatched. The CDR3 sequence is CASRAGTGATEAFF. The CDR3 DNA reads TGCGCCAGCAGGGCCGGGACAGGGGCCACTGAAGCTTTCTTT.

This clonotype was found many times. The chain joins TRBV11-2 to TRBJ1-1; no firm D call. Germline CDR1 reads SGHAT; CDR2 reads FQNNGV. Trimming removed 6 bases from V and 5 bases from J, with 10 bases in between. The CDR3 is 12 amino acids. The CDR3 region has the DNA TGTGCCAGCAGTTTCGACGGGACTGAAGCTTTCTTT. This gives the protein CASSFDGTEAFF.

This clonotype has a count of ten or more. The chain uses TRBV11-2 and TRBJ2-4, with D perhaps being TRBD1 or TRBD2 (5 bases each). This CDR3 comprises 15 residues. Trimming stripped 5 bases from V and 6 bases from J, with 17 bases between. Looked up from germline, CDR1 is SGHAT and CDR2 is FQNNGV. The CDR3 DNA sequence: TGTGCCAGCAGCCCTCTAGAGGGGATATCAAACATTCAGTACTTC. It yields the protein CASSPLEGISNIQYF.

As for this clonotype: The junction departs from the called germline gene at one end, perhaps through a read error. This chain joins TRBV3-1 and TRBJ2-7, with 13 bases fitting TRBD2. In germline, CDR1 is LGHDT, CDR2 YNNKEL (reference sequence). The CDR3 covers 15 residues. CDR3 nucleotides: TGTGCCAGCAACCAACGGACTAGCGGGAGATACGAGCAGTACTTC. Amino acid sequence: CASNQRTSGRYEQYF.

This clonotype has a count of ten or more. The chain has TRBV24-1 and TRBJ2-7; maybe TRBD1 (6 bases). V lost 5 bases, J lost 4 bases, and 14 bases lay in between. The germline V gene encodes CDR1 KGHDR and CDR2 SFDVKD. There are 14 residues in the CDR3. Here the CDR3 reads CATSAGHPLYEQYF. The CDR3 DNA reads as TGTGCCACCAGTGCGGGACATCCTCTTTACGAGCAGTACTTC.

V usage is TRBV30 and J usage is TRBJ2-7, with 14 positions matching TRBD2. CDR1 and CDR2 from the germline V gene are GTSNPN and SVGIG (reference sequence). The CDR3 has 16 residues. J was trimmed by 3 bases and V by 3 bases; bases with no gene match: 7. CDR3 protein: CAWSQGTSGRHYEQYF. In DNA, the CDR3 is TGTGCCTGGAGCCAAGGGACTAGCGGGAGACACTACGAGCAGTACTTC. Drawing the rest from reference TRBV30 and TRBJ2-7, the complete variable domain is SQTIHQWPATLVQPVGSPLSLECTVEGTSNPNLYWYRQAAGRGLQLLFYSVGIGQISSEVPQNLSASRPQDRQFILSSKKLLLSDSGFYLCAWSQGTSGRHYEQYFGPGTRLTVT.

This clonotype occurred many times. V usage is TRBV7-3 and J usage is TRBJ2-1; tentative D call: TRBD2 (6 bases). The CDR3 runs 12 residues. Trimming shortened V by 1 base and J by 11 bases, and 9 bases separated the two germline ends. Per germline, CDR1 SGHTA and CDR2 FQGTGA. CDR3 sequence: CASSLNREKQFF. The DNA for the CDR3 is TGTGCCAGCAGCTTAAACCGGGAGAAGCAGTTCTTC.

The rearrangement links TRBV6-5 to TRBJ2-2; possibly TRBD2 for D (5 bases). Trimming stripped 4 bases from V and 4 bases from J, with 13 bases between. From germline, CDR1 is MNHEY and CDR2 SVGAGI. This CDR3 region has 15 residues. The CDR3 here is CASSSEGVITGELFF. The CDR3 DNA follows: TGTGCCAGCAGTTCCGAGGGAGTCATCACCGGGGAGCTGTTTTTT.

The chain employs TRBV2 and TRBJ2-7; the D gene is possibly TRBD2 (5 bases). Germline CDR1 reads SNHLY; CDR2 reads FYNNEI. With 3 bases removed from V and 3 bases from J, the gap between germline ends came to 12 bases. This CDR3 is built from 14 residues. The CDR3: CASSDPRRIYEQYF. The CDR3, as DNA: TGTGCCAGCAGTGATCCCCGGAGGATCTACGAGCAGTACTTC.

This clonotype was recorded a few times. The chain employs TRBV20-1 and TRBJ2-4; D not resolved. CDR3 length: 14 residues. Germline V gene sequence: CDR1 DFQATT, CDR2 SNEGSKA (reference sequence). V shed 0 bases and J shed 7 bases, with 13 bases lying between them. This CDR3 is CSARDGRRLNIQYF. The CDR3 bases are TGCAGTGCTAGAGACGGTCGACGGCTGAACATTCAGTACTTC.

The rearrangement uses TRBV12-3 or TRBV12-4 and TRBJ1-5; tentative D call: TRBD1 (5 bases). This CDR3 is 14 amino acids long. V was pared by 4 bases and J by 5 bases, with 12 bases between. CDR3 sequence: CASSWGDGDQPQHF. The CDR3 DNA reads TGTGCCAGCAGTTGGGGGGACGGGGATCAGCCCCAGCATTTT.

This CDR3 reads CASSFAQGSLEQYF. The CDR3 nucleotides are TGTGCCAGCAGTTTTGCACAGGGAAGTCTCGAGCAGTACTTC. The chain combines TRBV27 with TRBJ2-7; D possibly corresponds to TRBD1 (6 bases). The CDR3 totals 14 residues. Germline CDR1 MNHEY, CDR2 SMNVEV (reference sequence). V gave up 3 bases and J gave up 6 bases, with 15 bases separating them.

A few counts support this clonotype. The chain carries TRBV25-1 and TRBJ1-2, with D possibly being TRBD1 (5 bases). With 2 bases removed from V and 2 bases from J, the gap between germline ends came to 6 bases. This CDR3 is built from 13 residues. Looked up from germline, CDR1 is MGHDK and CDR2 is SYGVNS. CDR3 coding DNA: TGTGCCAGCAGTGAACGGGGGAACTATGGCTACACCTTC. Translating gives CASSERGNYGYTF.